The clone carrying this TCR beta chain was counted between two and nine times. This sample is drawn from a study of regulatory T cells in long-lasting Graves disease. To make TCR beta libraries, researchers used iRepertoire HTBI primers and Arm-PCR of CDR3 regions. Via MiXCR, TCRdb re-called the multiplex PCR reads, giving one row per CDR3 protein. The table lists 350,000 to 500,000 distinct CDR3 sequences, about 14% of them singletons. J gave up 4 bases and V 2 bases, and 12 bases lay outside the gene matches. This CDR3 contains 17 residues. CDR1 MNHEY and CDR2 SVGAGI come from the germline V gene. Time point meaning: newly diagnosed GD, antithyroid drugs for less than 3 months. Generation of the TCR library employed RNA extracted from PBMCs. The same sample was also used in a study of T cells in Graves' hyperthyroidism and ophthalmopathy.

The sequenced sample was peripheral blood mononuclear cells (PBMCs), obtained at new diagnosis, from a patient treated with antithyroid drugs. The chain is built from TRBV6-5 and TRBJ2-3; TRBD1 agrees at 7 bases. The source is a woman aged 45-60 years with Graves disease. CDR3 amino acids: CASSYTADRKGADTQYF. The CDR3 bases are TGTGCCAGCAGTTACACAGCGGACAGGAAGGGTGCAGATACGCAGTATTTT.